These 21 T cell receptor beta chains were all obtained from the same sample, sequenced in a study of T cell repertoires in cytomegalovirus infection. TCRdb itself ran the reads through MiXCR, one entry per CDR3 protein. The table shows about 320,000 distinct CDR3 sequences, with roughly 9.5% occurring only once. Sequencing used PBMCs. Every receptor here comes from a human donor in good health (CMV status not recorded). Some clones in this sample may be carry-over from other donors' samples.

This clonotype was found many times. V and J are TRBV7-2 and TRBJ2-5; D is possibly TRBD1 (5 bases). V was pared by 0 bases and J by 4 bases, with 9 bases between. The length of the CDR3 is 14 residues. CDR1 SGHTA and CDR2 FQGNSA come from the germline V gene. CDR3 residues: CASSLAGASETQYF. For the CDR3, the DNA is TGTGCCAGCAGCTTAGCAGGGGCCTCAGAGACCCAGTACTTC.

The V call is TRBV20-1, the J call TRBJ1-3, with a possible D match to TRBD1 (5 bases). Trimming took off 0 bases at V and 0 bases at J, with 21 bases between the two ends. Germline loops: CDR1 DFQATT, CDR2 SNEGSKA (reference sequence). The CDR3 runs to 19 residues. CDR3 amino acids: CSAREGPSGGLTSGNTIYF. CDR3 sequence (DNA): TGCAGTGCTAGAGAGGGGCCTAGTGGCGGGTTAACCTCTGGAAACACCATATATTTT.

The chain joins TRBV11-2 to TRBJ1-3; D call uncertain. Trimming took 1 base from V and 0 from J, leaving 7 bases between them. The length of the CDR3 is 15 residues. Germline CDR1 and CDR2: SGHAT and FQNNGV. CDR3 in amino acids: CASSLVSVSGNTIYF. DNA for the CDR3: TGTGCCAGCAGCTTAGTATCGGTCTCTGGAAACACCATATATTTT.

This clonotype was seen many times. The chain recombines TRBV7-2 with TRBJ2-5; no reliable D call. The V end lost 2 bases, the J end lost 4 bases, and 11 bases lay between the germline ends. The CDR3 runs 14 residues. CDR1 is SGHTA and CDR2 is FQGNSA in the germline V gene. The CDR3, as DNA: TGTGCCAGCAGCTTAAAAGTAGCACGAGAGACCCAGTACTTC. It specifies CASSLKVARETQYF.

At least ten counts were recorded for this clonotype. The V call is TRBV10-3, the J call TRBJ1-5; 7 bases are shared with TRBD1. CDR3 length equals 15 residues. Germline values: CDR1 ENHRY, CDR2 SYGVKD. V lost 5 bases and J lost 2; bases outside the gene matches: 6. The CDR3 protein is CAISKTGTGNQPQHF. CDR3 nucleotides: TGTGCCATCAGTAAGACAGGGACGGGCAATCAGCCCCAGCATTTT.

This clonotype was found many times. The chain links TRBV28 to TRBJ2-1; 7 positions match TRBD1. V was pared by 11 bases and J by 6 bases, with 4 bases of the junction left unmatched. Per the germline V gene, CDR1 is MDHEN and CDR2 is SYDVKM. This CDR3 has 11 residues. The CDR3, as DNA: TGTGCCCTAGGGGGCCTCAATGAGCAGTTCTTC. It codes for CALGGLNEQFF.

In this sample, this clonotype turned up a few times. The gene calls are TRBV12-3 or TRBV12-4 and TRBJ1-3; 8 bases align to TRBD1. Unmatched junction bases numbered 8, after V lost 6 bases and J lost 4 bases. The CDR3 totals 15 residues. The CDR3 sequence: CASRATGALGNTIYF. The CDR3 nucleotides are TGTGCCAGCAGGGCGACAGGGGCCCTCGGAAACACCATATATTTT.

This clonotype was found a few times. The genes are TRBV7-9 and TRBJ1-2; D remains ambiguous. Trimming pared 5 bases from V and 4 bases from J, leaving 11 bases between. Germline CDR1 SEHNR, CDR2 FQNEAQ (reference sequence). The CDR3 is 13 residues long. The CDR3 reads CASSAQASYGYTF. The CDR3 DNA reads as TGTGCCAGCAGCGCTCAGGCTTCCTATGGCTACACCTTC.

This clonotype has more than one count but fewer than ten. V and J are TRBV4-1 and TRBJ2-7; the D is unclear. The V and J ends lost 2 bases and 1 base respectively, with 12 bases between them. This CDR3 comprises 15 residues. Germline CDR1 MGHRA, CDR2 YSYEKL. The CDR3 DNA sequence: TGCGCCAGCAGCCAAACACCCGGCAGTTCCTACGAGCAGTACTTC. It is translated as CASSQTPGSSYEQYF.

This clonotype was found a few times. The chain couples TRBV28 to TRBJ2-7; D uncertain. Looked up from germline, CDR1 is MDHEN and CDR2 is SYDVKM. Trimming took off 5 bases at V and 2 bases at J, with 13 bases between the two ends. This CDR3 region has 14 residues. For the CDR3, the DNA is TGTGCCAGCAGTGGGGTAAATTTTGCCTACGAGCAGTACTTC. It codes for CASSGVNFAYEQYF.

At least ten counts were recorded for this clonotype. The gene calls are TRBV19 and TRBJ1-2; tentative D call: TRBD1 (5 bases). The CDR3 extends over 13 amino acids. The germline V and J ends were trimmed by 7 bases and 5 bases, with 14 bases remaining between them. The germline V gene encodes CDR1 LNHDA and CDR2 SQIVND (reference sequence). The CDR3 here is CASTRGSRYGYTF. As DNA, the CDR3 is TGTGCCAGTACCCGGGGCTCCAGATATGGCTACACCTTC.

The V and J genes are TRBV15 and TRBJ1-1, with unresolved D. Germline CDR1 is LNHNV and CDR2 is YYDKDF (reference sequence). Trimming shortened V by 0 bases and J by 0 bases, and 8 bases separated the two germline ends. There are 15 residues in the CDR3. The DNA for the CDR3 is TGTGCCACCAGCAGAGAGAGCAGAATGAACACTGAAGCTTTCTTT. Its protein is CATSRESRMNTEAFF.

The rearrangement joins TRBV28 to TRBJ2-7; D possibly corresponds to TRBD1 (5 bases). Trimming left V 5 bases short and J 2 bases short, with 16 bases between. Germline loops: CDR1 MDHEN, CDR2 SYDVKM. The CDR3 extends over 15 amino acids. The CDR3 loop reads CASSPSWGGAYEQYF. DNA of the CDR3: TGTGCCAGCAGTCCTTCGTGGGGCGGAGCCTACGAGCAGTACTTC.

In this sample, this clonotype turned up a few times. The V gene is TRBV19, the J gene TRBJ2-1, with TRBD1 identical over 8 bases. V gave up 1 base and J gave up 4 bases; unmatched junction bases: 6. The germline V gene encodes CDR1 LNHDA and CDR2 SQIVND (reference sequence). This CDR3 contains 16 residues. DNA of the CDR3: TGTGCCAGTAGTATAGGAGGACAGGGATTGTACAATGAGCAGTTCTTC. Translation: CASSIGGQGLYNEQFF.

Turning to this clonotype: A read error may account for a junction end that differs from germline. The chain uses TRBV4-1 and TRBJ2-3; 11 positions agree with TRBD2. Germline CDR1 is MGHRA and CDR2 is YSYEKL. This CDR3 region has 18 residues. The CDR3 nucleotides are TGTGCCAGCAGCCCTCGAACTAGCGGGGGACATAGCACAGATACGCAGTATTTT. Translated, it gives CASSPRTSGGHSTDTQYF.

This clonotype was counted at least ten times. The CDR3 spells CASSAVTDTQYF. In nucleotides, the CDR3 is TGTGCCAGCAGCGCTGTAACAGATACGCAGTATTTT. V gene TRBV7-8 combines with J gene TRBJ2-3; D not certain. The CDR3 is made up of 12 amino acids. The V end lost 5 bases, the J end lost 3 bases, and 6 bases lay between the germline ends. Per the germline V gene, CDR1 is SGHVS and CDR2 is FQNEAQ.

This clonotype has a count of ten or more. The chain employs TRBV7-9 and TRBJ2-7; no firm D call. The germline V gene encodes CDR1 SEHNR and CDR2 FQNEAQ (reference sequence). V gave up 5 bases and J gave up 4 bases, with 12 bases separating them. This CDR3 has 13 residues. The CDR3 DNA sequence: TGTGCCAGCAGCGGCAAAGGGTTGTACGAGCAGTACTTC. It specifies CASSGKGLYEQYF.

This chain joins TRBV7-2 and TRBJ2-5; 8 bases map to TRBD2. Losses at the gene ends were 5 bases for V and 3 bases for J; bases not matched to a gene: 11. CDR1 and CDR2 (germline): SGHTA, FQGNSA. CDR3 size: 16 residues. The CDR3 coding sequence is TGTGCCAGCAGCCCCACGTGGGCGGGAGGCAAAGAGACCCAGTACTTC. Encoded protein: CASSPTWAGGKETQYF.

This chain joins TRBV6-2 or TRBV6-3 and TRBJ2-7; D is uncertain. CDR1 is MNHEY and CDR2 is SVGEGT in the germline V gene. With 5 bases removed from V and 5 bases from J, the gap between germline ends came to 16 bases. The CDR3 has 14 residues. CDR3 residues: CASSPPQSFHEQYF. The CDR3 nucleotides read TGTGCCAGCAGTCCCCCCCAGTCTTTCCACGAGCAGTACTTC.

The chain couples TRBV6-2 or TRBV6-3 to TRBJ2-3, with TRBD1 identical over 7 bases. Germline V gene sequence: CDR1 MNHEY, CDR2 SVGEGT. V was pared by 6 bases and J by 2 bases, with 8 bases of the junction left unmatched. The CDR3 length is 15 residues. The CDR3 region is CASSPNRGYTDTQYF. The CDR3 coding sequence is TGTGCCAGCAGCCCTAACAGGGGATACACAGATACGCAGTATTTT.

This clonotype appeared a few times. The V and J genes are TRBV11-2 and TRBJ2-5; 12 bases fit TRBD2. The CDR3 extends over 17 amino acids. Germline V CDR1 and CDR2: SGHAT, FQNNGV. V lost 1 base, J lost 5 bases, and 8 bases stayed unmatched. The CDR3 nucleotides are TGTGCCAGCAGCTTAGCATTACTAGCGGGGGGTTCTGAGACCCAGTACTTC. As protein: CASSLALLAGGSETQYF.